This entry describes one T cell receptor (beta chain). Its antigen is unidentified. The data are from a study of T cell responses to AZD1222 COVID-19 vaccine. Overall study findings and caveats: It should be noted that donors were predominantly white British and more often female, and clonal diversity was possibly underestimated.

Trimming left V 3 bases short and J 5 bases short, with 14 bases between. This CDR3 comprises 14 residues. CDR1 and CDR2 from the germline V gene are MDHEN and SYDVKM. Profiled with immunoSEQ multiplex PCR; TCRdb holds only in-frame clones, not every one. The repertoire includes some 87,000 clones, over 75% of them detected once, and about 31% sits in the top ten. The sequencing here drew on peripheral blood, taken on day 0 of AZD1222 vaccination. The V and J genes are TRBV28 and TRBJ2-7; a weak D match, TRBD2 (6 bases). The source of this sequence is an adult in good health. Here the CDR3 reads CASSFSRRADEQYF. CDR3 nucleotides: TGTGCCAGCAGTTTTAGCCGGAGGGCTGACGAGCAGTACTTC.